This T cell receptor (beta chain) was identified during a study of cytomegalovirus exposure and HLA in healthy donors. Study-wide context: A data release that came early held 80 million or so unique TCRs from HLA-typed donors. Findings of the study overall: Cytomegalovirus association was assigned to about 150 TCR beta chains. Among CMV-associated TCR beta chains, most appeared HLA-restricted in a later analysis.

As to this clone: What it recognizes is unknown.

This PCR relied on a set of 60 Vbeta primers and 13 Jbeta primers. Sequencing was performed with immunoSEQ multiplex PCR; in TCRdb, only in-frame clones are kept and a portion is missing. The table lists about 120,000 clones, around 60% of them singletons. CDR1 is SNHLY, CDR2 FYNNEI, per germline. This CDR3 is built from 14 residues. Trimming removed 2 bases at V and 4 bases at J, with 9 bases between. The sample comprised PBMCs. V gene TRBV2 combines with J gene TRBJ1-5; D remains ambiguous. This TCR was sampled from a man aged 35 to 55 in good health and CMV-seropositive. The CDR3 loop reads CASSEHRENQPQHF. DNA of the CDR3: TGTGCCAGCAGTGAACATCGGGAGAATCAGCCCCAGCATTTT.